This T cell receptor (beta chain) was sequenced in a study of T cell repertoires in cytomegalovirus infection. Study as a whole: Public TCR beta signature analysis indicated the presence of both CMV infection and matching HLA type. Study results and limitations: Ex vivo, HLA-C-restricted CMV-specific TCR beta clonotypes prevailed over the rest of the response.

One entry per CDR3 protein, called by TCRdb with MiXCR from the reads. The table records around 300,000 distinct CDR3 sequences, around 9.5% of them present only once. In the case of this clonotype: Its antigen remains unidentified.

The TCR was taken from a human donor in good health (CMV status not recorded). Some clones in this sample may be carry-over from other donors' samples. The source material was PBMCs.

The CDR3 DNA is TGCGCCAGCAGCTTGGCCCAGAGTAGGGAGACTGAAGCTTTCTTT. This encodes CASSLAQSRETEAFF. This rearrangement joins TRBV5-1 to TRBJ1-1; D is unresolved. The CDR3 covers 15 residues. V was pared by 0 bases and J by 5 bases, with 14 bases between. Germline V gene data show CDR1 as SGHRS and CDR2 as YFSETQ.